This T cell receptor (beta chain) was profiled in a study of blood T cell repertoires in COVID-19. Study-level background: Sources were T cells, B-cell-depleted T cells, or PBMCs; the material itself was cDNA or gDNA.

Profiled with immunoSEQ multiplex PCR; TCRdb holds only in-frame clones, not every one. Among around 360,000 clones listed, around 87% were seen once. In assigning cohorts, the study relied on participant-reported clinical history. The CDR3 covers 13 residues. CDR1 is MGHDK, CDR2 SYGVNS, per germline. V was clipped by 6 bases and J by 1 base, with 9 bases between them. The origin of this receptor is a man in his forties in a cohort exposed to, infected with or recovered from COVID-19 (not recorded which). Sequenced input: PBMCs or T cells enriched from blood (not recorded which). The chain combines TRBV25-1 with TRBJ1-1; D is unclear. The DNA of the CDR3 is TGTGCCAGCAGCCTGGGGAGGAACACTGAAGCTTTCTTT. It yields the protein CASSLGRNTEAFF.